The entry below gives a single TCR beta chain sequence along with its context. The antigen remains undetermined. These data belong to a study of shared clonotypes between healthy human individuals. General observations from the study: Sequencing depth was expected to affect clonotype sharing among donors.

Assay runs were performed at deep level. This table comes from immunoSEQ multiplex PCR, and its TCRdb copy is limited to in-frame clones, with some not included. In the table there are 1.5 million to 2.5 million clones, over 85% of which are singletons. Naive CD8 cells lacked CD45RO, underwent positive selection for CCR7 and left out terminally differentiated effector memory CD45RA+ cells. The donor population consisted of healthy HIV-negative adults with no recent acute infections or vaccinations. The germline V gene encodes CDR1 MNHNY and CDR2 SVGAGI (reference sequence). The CDR3 spans 15 residues. The V gene end was trimmed by 2 bases and the J gene end by 6 bases; junction bases not matched to a gene: 5.

This chain connects TRBV6-6 to TRBJ2-1; 9 bases map to TRBD2. The sequenced sample was naive CD8+ T cells sorted from blood. This clonotype originated in a man younger than 35 in good health. In DNA, the CDR3 is TGTGCCAGCAGTTACAGCGGGGGGCCTAGCAATGAGCAGTTCTTC. It codes for CASSYSGGPSNEQFF.